The 23 T cell receptor beta chains listed next were all sequenced from one sample in a study of CD8+CD57+ T cells in acquired aplastic anemia. Profiling of TCR beta VDJ combinations and CDR3 sequences used genomic DNA as template. TCRdb processed the reads anew with MiXCR; each CDR3 protein has one entry. The data hold a few hundred thousand distinct CDR3 sequences, with about 70% observed a single time. The sequenced sample was sorted CD4+, CD8+, or CD8+CD57+ T cells (not recorded which) from PBMCs. The receptors were sampled from a human donor in good health, serving as a control.

The rearrangement joins TRBV11-2 to TRBJ2-3, with no clear D. V lost 3 bases to trimming and J lost 2 bases, with 9 bases between them. CDR3 length: 14 amino acids. Germline V gene sequence: CDR1 SGHAT, CDR2 FQNNGV. CDR3 amino acids: CASSFTPVTDTQYF. As DNA, the CDR3 is TGTGCCAGCAGCTTCACGCCGGTCACAGATACGCAGTATTTT.

In this sample, this clonotype turned up many times. The chain carries TRBV20-1 and TRBJ2-7; D might be TRBD2 (6 bases). The CDR3 spans 16 residues. Germline values: CDR1 DFQATT, CDR2 SNEGSKA (reference sequence). V lost 6 bases and J lost 2, with 23 bases in between. DNA for the CDR3: TGCAGTGCAACGAACCCGACCGGGACGGGAGCCTACGAGCAGTACTTC. This codes for CSATNPTGTGAYEQYF.

The chain has TRBV18 and TRBJ1-2; possibly TRBD1 for D (6 bases). This CDR3 has 15 residues. Per germline, CDR1 KGHSH and CDR2 LQKENI. V was shortened by 3 bases and J by 2 bases, with 13 bases between the two germline ends. The CDR3, as DNA: TGTGCCAGCTCACCGCGACAGGTGGAGAACTATGGCTACACCTTC. It encodes CASSPRQVENYGYTF.

On this clonotype itself: It is likely a read error, because the conserved phenylalanine at the end of the CDR3 is missing. The DNA is omitted, as the CDR3 cannot be located on it reliably, and the CDR3 follows TCRdb's listing. This chain joins TRBV7-2 and TRBJ2-7. Germline CDR1 and CDR2: SGHTA and FQGNSA. The CDR3 is 12 amino acids in total, end residues counted. CDR3 amino acids: CASNMERTEKYQ.

Worth noting for this clonotype: Without the conserved terminal phenylalanine or tryptophan, this CDR3 likely stems from a read error. The DNA is omitted, as the CDR3 cannot be located on it reliably, and the CDR3 follows TCRdb's listing. The chain links TRBV7-2 to TRBJ2-3; TRBD2 was called by the table and not checked on the DNA. The CDR3 is made up of 11 amino acids, end residues included. Germline CDR1 SGHTA, CDR2 FQGNSA. The CDR3 spells CASSLVLPTSG.

On this clonotype itself: One junction end disagrees with the germline gene, perhaps due to a read error. This chain's CDR3 is CASSLPAGGETQYF. As DNA, the CDR3 is TGTGCCAGCAGCTTGCCAGCGGGGGGTGAGACCCAGTACTTC. The chain recombines TRBV5-1 with TRBJ2-5; 9 bases fit TRBD2. The CDR3 is 14 residues long. Germline-derived CDR1 and CDR2 are SGHRS and YFSETQ.

The chain links TRBV7-2 to TRBJ1-6, with TRBD1 as a possible D gene (5 bases). CDR1 and CDR2 from the germline V gene are SGHTA and FQGNSA. The CDR3 has 15 amino acids. V was trimmed by 6 bases and J by 13 bases, leaving 22 bases between them. The CDR3 reads CASRGERQSGSPLHF. Written as DNA, the CDR3 is TGTGCCAGCAGGGGGGAGAGGCAGTCGGGTTCCCCCCTCCACTTT.

J is TRBJ2-1 and V is TRBV19; possibly TRBD1 for D (7 bases). The ends were cut back, 1 base at V and 5 bases at J, with 12 bases in the middle. Germline V lookup: CDR1 LNHDA, CDR2 SQIVND (reference sequence). The CDR3 covers 15 residues. The CDR3, as DNA: TGTGCCAGTAGTATAGGCGGGACAGCGAACAATGAGCAGTTCTTC. Translated, it gives CASSIGGTANNEQFF.

The gene calls are TRBV5-1 and TRBJ1-2; 9 bases line up with TRBD1. The CDR3 totals 14 residues. Germline V gene lookup returns CDR1 SGHRS and CDR2 YFSETQ. V shed 3 bases and J 6 bases; nucleotides not matched to a gene: 6. The CDR3: CASSWGQGVDGYTF. As DNA, the CDR3 is TGCGCCAGCAGCTGGGGACAGGGTGTCGATGGCTACACCTTC.

The chain joins TRBV9 to TRBJ2-7, with D perhaps matching TRBD2 (5 bases). This CDR3 has 14 amino acids. The germline CDR1 and CDR2 sequences are SGDLS and YYNGEE. V lost 4 bases, J lost 9 bases, and 20 bases lay in between. Here the CDR3 DNA reads TGTGCCAGCAGCTTAACGGGGAAAGGTACACTGCAGTACTTC. Amino acid sequence: CASSLTGKGTLQYF.

The count of this clonotype is one. This chain's CDR3 is CASSLDENGYTF. In nucleotides, the CDR3 is TGTGCCAGCAGCTTGGACGAGAATGGCTACACCTTC. This rearrangement joins TRBV5-8 to TRBJ1-2, with D unclear. This CDR3 has 12 amino acids. Germline CDR1 and CDR2: SGHTS and YDEGEE. V lost 0 bases and J lost 6, with 6 bases in between.

The chain joins TRBV20-1 to TRBJ2-1, with no clear D. CDR1 is DFQATT and CDR2 is SNEGSKA in the germline V gene (reference sequence). This CDR3 has 12 amino acids. V shed 3 bases and J shed 7 bases, with 10 bases lying between them. For the CDR3, the DNA is TGCAGTGCTAGCGGGCAGCTAAATGAGCAGTTCTTC. Protein sequence: CSASGQLNEQFF.

This clonotype was observed many times. The chain combines TRBV7-8 with TRBJ2-5; D is possibly TRBD2 (6 bases). Deletions cut 0 bases from V and 1 base from J, with 12 bases between. The V gene's germline CDR1 is SGHVS and CDR2 FQNEAQ. The CDR3 totals 16 residues. The CDR3 DNA reads as TGTGCCAGCAGCTTAGCGGTTCGGGACTTCCAAGAGACCCAGTACTTC. Translating gives CASSLAVRDFQETQYF.

For this clonotype: A much larger clone lies one base from this, so it may be a read error. The chain joins TRBV27 to TRBJ1-1; 7 bases align to TRBD1. CDR1 and CDR2 from the germline V gene are MNHEY and SMNVEV (reference sequence). The CDR3 contains 14 residues. The CDR3 here is CTSRSGQVNTEAFF. The CDR3 DNA is TGTACCAGCAGATCCGGACAGGTGAACACTGAAGCTTTCTTT.

The rearrangement joins TRBV10-3 to TRBJ2-7, with 10 bases identical to TRBD2. The germline CDR1 and CDR2 sequences are ENHRY and SYGVKD. After removal of 4 bases from V and 1 base from J, the junction contained 4 bases not matched to a gene. The CDR3 spans 15 residues. CDR3 bases: TGTGCCATCAGTGTGACTAGCGGGTCATCCTACGAGCAGTACTTC. It specifies CAISVTSGSSYEQYF.

In regard to this clonotype: At one end the junction does not follow the germline gene, possibly because of a read error. The rearrangement links TRBV29-1 to TRBJ2-1, with no clear D. CDR1 and CDR2 from the germline V gene are SQVTM and ANQGSEA. The CDR3 length is 12 residues. The CDR3 is CSVSARKREPFF. The CDR3 nucleotides are TGCAGCGTCTCGGCAAGGAAGAGAGAGCCGTTCTTC.

Worth noting for this clonotype: Germline and junction disagree at one end, which may indicate a read error. The CDR3 bases are TGTGCCAGCAGCTTGGGGAAGGGGGGCACCGAGTCTTTC. Its translation: CASSLGKGGTESF. The chain employs TRBV7-2 and TRBJ2-5; D may match TRBD1 or TRBD2 (6 bases each). The CDR3 covers 13 residues. Germline V gene sequence: CDR1 SGHTA, CDR2 FQGNSA.

This clonotype has at least ten counts. The chain uses TRBV9 and TRBJ1-4, with D possibly TRBD1 on 6 matching bases. Trimming removed 6 bases at V and 7 bases at J, with 22 bases between. The germline gives CDR1 SGDLS, CDR2 YYNGEE. The CDR3 extends over 16 amino acids. The CDR3 region has the DNA TGTGCCAGCACGAGAGGGGGGGCGGGAGGTGGTGAAAAACTGTTTTTT. As protein: CASTRGGAGGGEKLFF.

This clonotype was observed once. One junction end does not reproduce the germline sequence, and a read error may be involved. V usage is TRBV10-1 and J usage is TRBJ1-3; D gene uncertain. CDR1 is WNHNN, CDR2 SYGVQD, per germline (reference sequence). The CDR3 is 13 amino acids. CDR3 protein: CAISDKAPEAIYF. The CDR3 nucleotides are TGCGCCATCAGTGACAAGGCGCCCGAGGCCATATATTTT.

The V gene is TRBV11-2, the J gene TRBJ1-2, with D hard to call. Germline CDR1 reads SGHAT; CDR2 reads FQNNGV. V was cut by 6 bases and J by 6 bases, with 14 bases left in between. This CDR3 has 13 residues. The CDR3 protein is CASSPGARDGYTF. DNA of the CDR3: TGTGCCAGCAGTCCGGGCGCAAGGGATGGCTACACCTTC.

In its sample, this clonotype was seen many times. The genes are TRBV2 and TRBJ1-1, with 8 bases that match TRBD1. V shed 7 bases and J 4 bases; nucleotides not matched to a gene: 5. The CDR3 runs 13 residues. Germline V gene lookup returns CDR1 SNHLY and CDR2 FYNNEI. The CDR3: CASTQGEGTEAFF. The CDR3 DNA is TGTGCCAGCACACAGGGGGAGGGCACTGAAGCTTTCTTT.

The rearrangement joins TRBV12-3 or TRBV12-4 to TRBJ2-5; TRBD2 aligns across 9 bases. This CDR3 is built from 15 residues. V was clipped by 6 bases and J by 3 bases; unmatched bases: 8. The DNA for the CDR3 is TGTGCCAGCAGCCTCTCGCGACTAGCGGAAGAGACCCAGTACTTC. It translates to CASSLSRLAEETQYF.

This clonotype was found many times. The gene calls are TRBV6-1 and TRBJ1-3; maybe TRBD1 (6 bases). The CDR3 length is 15 residues. The germline V gene has CDR1 MNHNS and CDR2 SASEGT. V lost 6 bases and J 0 bases, leaving 12 bases between the germline ends. CDR3 DNA: TGTGCCAGCAGCCGCGGGACACACTCTGGAAACACCATATATTTT. It yields the protein CASSRGTHSGNTIYF.